This T cell receptor beta chain was recorded in a study of Graves' ophthalmopathy and Graves' hyperthyroidism. Per the germline V gene, CDR1 is PRHDT and CDR2 is FYEKMQ (reference sequence). The germline V and J ends were trimmed by 5 bases and 6 bases, with 11 bases remaining between them. The CDR3 loop spans 12 amino acids. Study-wide findings and caveats: Between ophthalmopathy and stable hyperthyroidism, a 13-signature model drew a separation with approximately 87% sensitivity and approximately 79% specificity. Thyroid clonotypes that were expanded above 0.001 frequency mostly also appeared in blood. Ophthalmopathy progression predictions by the model showed 72% to 80% specificity and roughly 71% sensitivity.

This clonotype was seen many times. The antigen remains unidentified. RNA transcripts were the template, and TCR beta CDR3 regions were amplified from them. The first round was an RT-PCR with HTBI primers, and the second round was a multiplex PCR. TCRdb fed the multiplex PCR reads into MiXCR, producing one record per CDR3 protein. Of some 350,000 distinct CDR3 sequences listed, about 17% are singletons. The receptor's source is an adult woman with stable Graves' hyperthyroidism. The J gene is TRBJ2-7, the V gene TRBV13; possibly TRBD1 or TRBD2 for D (5 bases each). The source material was peripheral blood. As DNA, the CDR3 is TGTGCCAGCAGCGAGGGGCAACGCGAGCAGTACTTC. It translates to CASSEGQREQYF.